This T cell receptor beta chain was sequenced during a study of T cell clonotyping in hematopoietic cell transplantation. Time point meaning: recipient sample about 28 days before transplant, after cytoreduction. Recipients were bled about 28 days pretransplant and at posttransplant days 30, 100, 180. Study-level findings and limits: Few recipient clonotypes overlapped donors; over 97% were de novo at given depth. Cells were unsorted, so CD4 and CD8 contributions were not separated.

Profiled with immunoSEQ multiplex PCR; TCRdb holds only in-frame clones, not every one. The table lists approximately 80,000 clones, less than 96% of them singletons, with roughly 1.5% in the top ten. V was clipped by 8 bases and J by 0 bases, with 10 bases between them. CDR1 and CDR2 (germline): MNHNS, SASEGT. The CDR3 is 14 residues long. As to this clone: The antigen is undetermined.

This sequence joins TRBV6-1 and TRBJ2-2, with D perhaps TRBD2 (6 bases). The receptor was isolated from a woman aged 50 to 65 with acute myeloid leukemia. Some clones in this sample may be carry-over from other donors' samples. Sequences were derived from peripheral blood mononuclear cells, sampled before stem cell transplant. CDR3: CASLGGTNTGELFF. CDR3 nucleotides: TGTGCCAGCCTTGGAGGGACGAACACCGGGGAGCTGTTTTTT.